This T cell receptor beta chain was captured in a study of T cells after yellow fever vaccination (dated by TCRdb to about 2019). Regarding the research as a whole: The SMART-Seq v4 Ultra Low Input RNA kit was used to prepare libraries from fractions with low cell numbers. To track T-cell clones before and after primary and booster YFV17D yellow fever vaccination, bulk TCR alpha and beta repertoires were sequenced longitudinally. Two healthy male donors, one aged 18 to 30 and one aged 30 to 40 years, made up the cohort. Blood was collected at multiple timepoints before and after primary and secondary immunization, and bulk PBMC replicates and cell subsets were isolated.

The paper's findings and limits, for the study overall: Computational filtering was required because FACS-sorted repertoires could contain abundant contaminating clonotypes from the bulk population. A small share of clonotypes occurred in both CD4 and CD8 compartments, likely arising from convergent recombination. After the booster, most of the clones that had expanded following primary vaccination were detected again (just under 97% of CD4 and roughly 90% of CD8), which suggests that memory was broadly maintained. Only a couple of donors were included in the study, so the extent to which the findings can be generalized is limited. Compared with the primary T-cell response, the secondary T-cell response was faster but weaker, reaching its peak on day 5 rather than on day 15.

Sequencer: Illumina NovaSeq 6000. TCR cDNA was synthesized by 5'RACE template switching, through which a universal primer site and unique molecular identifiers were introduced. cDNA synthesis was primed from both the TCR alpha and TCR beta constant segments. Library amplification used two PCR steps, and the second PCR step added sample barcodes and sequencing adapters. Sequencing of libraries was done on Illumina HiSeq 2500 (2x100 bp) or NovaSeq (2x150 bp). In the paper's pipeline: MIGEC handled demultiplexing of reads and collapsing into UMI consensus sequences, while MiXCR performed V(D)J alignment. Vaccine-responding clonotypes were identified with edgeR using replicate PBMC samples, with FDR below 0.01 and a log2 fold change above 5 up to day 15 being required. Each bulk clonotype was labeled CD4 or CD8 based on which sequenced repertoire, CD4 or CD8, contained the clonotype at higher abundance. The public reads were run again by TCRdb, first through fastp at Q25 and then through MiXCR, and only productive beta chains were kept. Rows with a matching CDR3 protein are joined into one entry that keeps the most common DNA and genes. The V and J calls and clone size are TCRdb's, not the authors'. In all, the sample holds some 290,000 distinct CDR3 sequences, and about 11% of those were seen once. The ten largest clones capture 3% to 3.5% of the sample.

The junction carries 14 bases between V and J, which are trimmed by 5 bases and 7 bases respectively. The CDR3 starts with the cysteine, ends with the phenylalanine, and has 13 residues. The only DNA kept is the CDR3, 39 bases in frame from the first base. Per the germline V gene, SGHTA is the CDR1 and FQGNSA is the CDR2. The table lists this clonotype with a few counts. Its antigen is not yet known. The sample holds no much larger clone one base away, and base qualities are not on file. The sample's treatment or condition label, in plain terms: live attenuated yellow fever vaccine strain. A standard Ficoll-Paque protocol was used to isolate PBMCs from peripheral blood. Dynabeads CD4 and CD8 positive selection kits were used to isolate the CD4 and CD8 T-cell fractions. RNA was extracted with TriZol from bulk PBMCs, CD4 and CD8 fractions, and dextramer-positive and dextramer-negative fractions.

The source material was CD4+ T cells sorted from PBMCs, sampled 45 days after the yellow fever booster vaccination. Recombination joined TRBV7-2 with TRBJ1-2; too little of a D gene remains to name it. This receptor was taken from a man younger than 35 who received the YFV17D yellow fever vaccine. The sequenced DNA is TGTGCCAGCAGCCGCCGAGCGGCGAGTGGCTACACCTTC. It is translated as CASSRRAASGYTF.